This T cell receptor (beta chain) emerged from a study of regulatory T cells in long-lasting Graves disease. Building the TCR beta libraries relied on iRepertoire HTBI primers, and CDR3 regions underwent Arm-PCR. In the original analysis: Across the samples, identification revealed about 62 TRBV and over 12 TRBJ segments. TCRdb passed the multiplex PCR reads through MiXCR, listing each CDR3 protein once. These V and J calls derive from TCRdb rather than the authors' analysis. The data show hundreds of thousands of distinct CDR3 sequences, around 16% seen once. A note on this clonotype: Its antigen is undetermined.

Specified time point: newly diagnosed GD, antithyroid drugs for less than 3 months. The TCR library used RNA extracted from PBMCs. Approximately 9 milliliters of peripheral blood were taken and placed in EDTA tubes. General observations from the study: Under persistent disease, TRBV28, TRBJ1-2 and TRBJ2-5 were used preferentially.

The V gene lost 6 bases and the J gene lost 6 bases, with 17 bases spanning the gap. The CDR3 spans 15 residues. This same sample was also part of a study on T cells in Graves' hyperthyroidism and ophthalmopathy.

This TCR was recovered from a woman aged 40 to 65 with Graves disease. The source was peripheral blood mononuclear cells (PBMCs), collected at new diagnosis, from a patient treated with antithyroid drugs. The gene calls are TRBV12-3 or TRBV12-4 and TRBJ2-2, with TRBD1 as a possible D gene (6 bases). CDR3 coding DNA: TGTGCCAGCAGGGCAACAGGGTTGGAGTCCGGGGAGCTGTTTTTT. It codes for CASRATGLESGELFF.